This TCR beta chain was recorded in a study of blood T cell repertoires in COVID-19. Sequencing used immunoSEQ multiplex PCR; TCRdb keeps in-frame clones, though not all of them. Among 85,000 to 110,000 clones listed, about 90% were seen once. This CDR3 has 14 amino acids. J was trimmed by 1 base and V by 4 bases; bases with no gene match: 3. Germline V lookup: CDR1 SGHVS, CDR2 FQNEAQ. This receptor was obtained from a human donor in a cohort sampled during active COVID-19. The chain is built from TRBV7-8 and TRBJ1-2, with 7 bases matching TRBD1. The material sequenced was peripheral blood. CDR3 loop: CASSYRDSNYGYTF. The DNA of the CDR3 is TGTGCCAGCAGCTACCGGGACAGTAACTATGGCTACACCTTC.